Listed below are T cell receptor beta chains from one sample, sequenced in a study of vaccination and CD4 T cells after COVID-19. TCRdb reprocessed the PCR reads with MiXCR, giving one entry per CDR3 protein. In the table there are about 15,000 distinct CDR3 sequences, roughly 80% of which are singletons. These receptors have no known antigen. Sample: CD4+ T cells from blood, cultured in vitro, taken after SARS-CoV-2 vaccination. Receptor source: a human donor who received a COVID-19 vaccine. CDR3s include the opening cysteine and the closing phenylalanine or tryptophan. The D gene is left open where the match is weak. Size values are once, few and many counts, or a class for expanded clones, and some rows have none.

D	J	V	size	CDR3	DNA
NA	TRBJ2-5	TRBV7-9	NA	CASSPALETQYF	TGCGCCAGCAGCCCCGCTTTGGAGACCCAGTACTTC
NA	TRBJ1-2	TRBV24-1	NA	CATSDWRKNYGYTF	TGTGCCACCAGTGATTGGAGGAAGAACTATGGCTACACCTTC
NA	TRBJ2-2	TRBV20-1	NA	CSARRTEGTGELFF	TGCAGTGCTAGACGGACAGAGGGCACCGGGGAGCTGTTTTTT
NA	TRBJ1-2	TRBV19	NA	CASSIVPNYGYTF	TGTGCCAGTAGTATAGTACCCAACTATGGCTACACCTTC
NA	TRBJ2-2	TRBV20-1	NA	CSARVTGTNTGELFF	TGCAGTGCTAGAGTCACCGGGACGAACACCGGGGAGCTGTTTTTT
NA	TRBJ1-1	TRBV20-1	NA	CSNEVTTEAFF	TGCAGCAACGAAGTTACCACTGAAGCTTTCTTT
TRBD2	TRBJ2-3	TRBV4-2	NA	CASSQDLGGGVNTQYF	TGTGCCAGCAGCCAAGATCTTGGCGGGGGGGTAAATACGCAGTATTTT
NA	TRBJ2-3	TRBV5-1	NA	CASSFGRGRGGSTQYF	TGCGCCAGCAGCTTCGGCAGGGGGCGCGGGGGAAGTACGCAGTATTTT
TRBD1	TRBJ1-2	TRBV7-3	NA	CASSSGTGVGYTF	TGTGCCAGCAGCTCCGGGACAGGGGTTGGCTACACCTTC
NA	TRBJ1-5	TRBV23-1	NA	CASSPRGFWNQPQHF	TGCGCCAGCAGTCCGAGGGGATTTTGGAATCAGCCCCAGCATTTT
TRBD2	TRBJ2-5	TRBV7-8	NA	CASSLAPLAGGQETQYF	TGTGCCAGCAGCTTAGCCCCACTAGCGGGGGGGCAAGAGACCCAGTACTTC
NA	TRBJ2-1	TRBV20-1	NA	CSARDPLTARGLDYNEQFF	TGCAGTGCTAGAGATCCCTTAACTGCGCGGGGGCTAGACTACAATGAGCAGTTCTTC
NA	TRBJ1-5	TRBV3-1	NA	CASSPNGYNQPQHF	TGTGCCAGCAGCCCTAATGGCTACAATCAGCCCCAGCATTTT
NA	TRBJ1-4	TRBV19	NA	CASSRQGTEKLFF	TGTGCCAGTAGTAGGCAGGGTACCGAAAAACTGTTTTTT
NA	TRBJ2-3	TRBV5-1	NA	CASSLGRATDTQYF	TGCGCCAGCAGCTTGGGCCGGGCCACAGATACGCAGTATTTT
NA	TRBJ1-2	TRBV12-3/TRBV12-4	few	CASSQPTGLYGYTF	TGTGCCAGCAGCCAGCCGACGGGCCTCTATGGCTACACCTTC
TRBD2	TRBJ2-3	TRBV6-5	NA	CASSYAPLAGVTDTQYF	TGTGCCAGCAGTTACGCCCCGCTAGCGGGGGTGACAGATACGCAGTATTTT
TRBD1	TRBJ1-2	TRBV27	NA	CASSRTTGDNYGYTF	TGTGCCAGCAGTAGAACGACAGGGGACAACTATGGCTACACCTTC
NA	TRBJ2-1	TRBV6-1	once	CASSPYNEQFF	TGTGCCAGCAGCCCATACAATGAGCAGTTCTTC
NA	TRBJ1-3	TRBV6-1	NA	CASGAGSSGNTIYF	TGTGCCAGCGGTGCGGGGAGCTCTGGAAACACCATATATTTT
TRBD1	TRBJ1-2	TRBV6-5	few	CASSYHRGHGYTF	TGTGCCAGCAGTTACCACAGGGGACATGGCTACACCTTC
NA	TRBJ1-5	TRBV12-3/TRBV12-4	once	CASSSPGQYSNQPQHF	TGTGCCAGCAGTTCCCCGGGTCAGTATAGCAATCAGCCCCAGCATTTT
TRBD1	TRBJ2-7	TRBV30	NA	CAWSSDRVSGQYF	TGTGCCTGGAGTTCCGACAGGGTATCGGGGCAGTACTTC
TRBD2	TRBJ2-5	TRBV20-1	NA	CSARERGGRETQYF	TGCAGTGCTAGAGAGCGGGGGGGCCGTGAGACCCAGTACTTC
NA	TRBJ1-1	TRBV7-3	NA	CASSRKFGTEAFF	TGTGCCAGCAGTCGTAAGTTTGGCACTGAAGCTTTCTTT
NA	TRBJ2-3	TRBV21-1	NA	CASSKDGFDTQYF	TGTGCCAGCAGCAAAGATGGGTTTGATACGCAGTATTTT
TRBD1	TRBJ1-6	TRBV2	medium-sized	CASSDGSGQGGSPLHF	TGTGCCAGCAGTGACGGATCGGGACAGGGTGGTTCACCCCTCCACTTT
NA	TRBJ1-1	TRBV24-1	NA	CATSRAGFNTEAFF	TGTGCCACCAGTAGGGCCGGGTTCAACACTGAAGCTTTCTTT
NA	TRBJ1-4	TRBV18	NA	CASSPPGATNEKLFF	TGTGCCAGCTCACCACCGGGGGCAACTAATGAAAAACTGTTTTTT
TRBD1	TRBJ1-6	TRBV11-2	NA	CASSLRTGASYNSPLHF	TGTGCCAGCAGCTTGCGGACAGGGGCGTCCTATAATTCACCCCTCCACTTT
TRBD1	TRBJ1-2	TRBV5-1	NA	CASSLAAGTDGYTF	TGCGCCAGCAGCTTGGCGGCAGGGACAGATGGCTACACCTTC
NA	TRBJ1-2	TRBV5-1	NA	CASSLATAYGYTF	TGCGCCAGCAGCTTGGCCACCGCCTATGGCTACACCTTC
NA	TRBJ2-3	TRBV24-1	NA	CATSDSGQITDTQYF	TGTGCCACCAGTGATTCGGGGCAGATTACAGATACGCAGTATTTT
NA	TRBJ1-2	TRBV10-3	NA	CAISPKEQVNYGYTF	TGTGCCATCAGTCCCAAGGAGCAAGTAAACTATGGCTACACCTTC
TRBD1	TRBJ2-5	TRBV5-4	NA	CASSRTGGQETQYF	TGTGCCAGCAGCCGGACAGGGGGCCAAGAGACCCAGTACTTC
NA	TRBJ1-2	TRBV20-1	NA	CSARRTAYYGYTF	TGCAGTGCTAGAAGGACAGCCTACTATGGCTACACCTTC
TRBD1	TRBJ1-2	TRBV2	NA	CASRVDRAPNYGYTF	TGTGCCAGCAGGGTGGACAGGGCTCCTAACTATGGCTACACCTTC
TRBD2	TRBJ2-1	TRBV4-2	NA	CASSQAGTSGGNEQFF	TGTGCCAGCAGCCAGGCCGGGACTAGCGGCGGTAATGAGCAGTTCTTC
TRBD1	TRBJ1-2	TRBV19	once	CASSISTGGNYGYTF	TGTGCCAGTAGTATTTCAACAGGGGGGAACTATGGCTACACCTTC
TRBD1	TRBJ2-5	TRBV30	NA	CAWSRTGLEETQYF	TGTGCCTGGTCCCGGACAGGGCTAGAAGAGACCCAGTACTTC
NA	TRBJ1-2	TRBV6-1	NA	CASSEEWTAYGYTF	TGTGCCAGCAGTGAAGAATGGACTGCTTATGGCTACACCTTC